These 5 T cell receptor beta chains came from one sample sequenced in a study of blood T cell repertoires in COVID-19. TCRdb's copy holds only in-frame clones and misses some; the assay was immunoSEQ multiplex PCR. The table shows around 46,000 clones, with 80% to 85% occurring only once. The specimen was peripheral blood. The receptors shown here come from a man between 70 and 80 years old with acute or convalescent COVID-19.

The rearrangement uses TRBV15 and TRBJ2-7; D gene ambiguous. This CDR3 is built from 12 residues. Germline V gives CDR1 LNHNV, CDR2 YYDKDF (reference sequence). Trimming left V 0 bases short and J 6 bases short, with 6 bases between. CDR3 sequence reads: CATSRDRGEQYF. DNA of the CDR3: TGTGCCACCAGCAGAGATAGAGGCGAGCAGTACTTC.

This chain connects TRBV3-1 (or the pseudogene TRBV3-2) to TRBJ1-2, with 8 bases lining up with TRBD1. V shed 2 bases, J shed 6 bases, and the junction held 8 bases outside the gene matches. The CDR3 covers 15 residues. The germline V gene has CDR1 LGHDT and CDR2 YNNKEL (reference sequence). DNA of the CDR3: TGTGCCAGCAGCCAAACAAGGACAGGGTGGGATGGCTACACCTTC. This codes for CASSQTRTGWDGYTF.

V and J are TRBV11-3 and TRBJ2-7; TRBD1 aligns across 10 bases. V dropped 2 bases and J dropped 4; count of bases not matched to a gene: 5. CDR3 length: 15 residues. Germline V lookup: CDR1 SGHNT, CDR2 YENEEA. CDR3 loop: CASSLHGQGGYEQYF. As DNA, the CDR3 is TGTGCCAGCAGCTTACACGGACAGGGGGGGTACGAGCAGTACTTC.

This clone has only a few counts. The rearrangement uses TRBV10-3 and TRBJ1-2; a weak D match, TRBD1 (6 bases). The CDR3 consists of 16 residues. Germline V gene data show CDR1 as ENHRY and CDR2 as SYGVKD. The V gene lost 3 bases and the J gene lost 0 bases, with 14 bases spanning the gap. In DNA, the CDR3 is TGTGCCATCAGTGACATCCCGGACAGAGCTAACTATGGCTACACCTTC. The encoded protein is CAISDIPDRANYGYTF.

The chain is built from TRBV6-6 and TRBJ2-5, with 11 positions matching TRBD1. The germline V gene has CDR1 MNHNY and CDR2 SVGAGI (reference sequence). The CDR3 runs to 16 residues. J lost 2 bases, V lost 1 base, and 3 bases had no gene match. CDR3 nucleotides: TGTGCCAGCAGTTACTACGGGACAGGGGGACAAGAGACCCAGTACTTC. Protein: CASSYYGTGGQETQYF.